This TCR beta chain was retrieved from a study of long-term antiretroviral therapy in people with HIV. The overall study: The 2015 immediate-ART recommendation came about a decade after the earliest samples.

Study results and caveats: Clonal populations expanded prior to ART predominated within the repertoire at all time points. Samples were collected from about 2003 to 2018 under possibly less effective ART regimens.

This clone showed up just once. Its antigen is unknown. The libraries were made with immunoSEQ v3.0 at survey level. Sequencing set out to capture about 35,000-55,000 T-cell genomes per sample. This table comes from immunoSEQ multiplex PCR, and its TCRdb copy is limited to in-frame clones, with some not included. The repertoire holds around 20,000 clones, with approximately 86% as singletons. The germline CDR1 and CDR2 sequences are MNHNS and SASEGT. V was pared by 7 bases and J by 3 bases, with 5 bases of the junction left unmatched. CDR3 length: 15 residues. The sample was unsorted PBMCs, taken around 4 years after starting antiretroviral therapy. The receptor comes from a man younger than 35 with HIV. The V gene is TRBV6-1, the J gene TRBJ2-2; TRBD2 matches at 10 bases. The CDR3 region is CASTHLAGDTGELFF. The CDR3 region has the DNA TGTGCCAGCACCCACCTAGCGGGGGACACCGGGGAGCTGTTTTTT.